This TCR beta chain was found in a study of human T cells and chemical hapten exposure. To note about this clonotype: Its antigen is not identified.

The study, taken as a whole, reports: Sensitization with DPC brought no change to TCRs above 1 in 1000 in frequency. Versus controls, expanded TCRs had significantly more large CDR3 similarity clusters.

Specified time point: pre-sensitization, week 0. The treatment here: therapeutic diphenylcyclopropenone sensitization with weekly scalp DPC. Unseparated into fractions, whole blood served as the source from which total RNA was extracted. Original handling: TCRs per sample had a median of approximately 96,000 and ranged from about 20,000 to 700,000. TCRdb reprocessed the RACE reads with MiXCR, giving one entry per CDR3 protein. The V and J calls and clone size come from TCRdb's table, not from the authors' own analysis. In the table there are about 180,000 distinct CDR3 sequences, around 30% of which are singletons. This TCR derives from a young woman with alopecia areata. Some clones in this sample may be carry-over from other donors' samples. This specimen consisted of whole blood, obtained in connection with sensitization to the hapten diphenylcyclopropenone (DPC).

CDR3 nucleotides: TGTGCCATCAGTGAGTCTTCCGGGGGGCGTAATGAAAAACTGTTTTTT. This translates into CAISESSGGRNEKLFF. The J gene is TRBJ1-4, the V gene TRBV10-3, with D possibly TRBD1 on 6 matching bases. The CDR3 has 16 amino acids. V dropped 0 bases and J dropped 4 bases, with 12 bases sitting between them. Germline V CDR1 and CDR2: ENHRY, SYGVKD.